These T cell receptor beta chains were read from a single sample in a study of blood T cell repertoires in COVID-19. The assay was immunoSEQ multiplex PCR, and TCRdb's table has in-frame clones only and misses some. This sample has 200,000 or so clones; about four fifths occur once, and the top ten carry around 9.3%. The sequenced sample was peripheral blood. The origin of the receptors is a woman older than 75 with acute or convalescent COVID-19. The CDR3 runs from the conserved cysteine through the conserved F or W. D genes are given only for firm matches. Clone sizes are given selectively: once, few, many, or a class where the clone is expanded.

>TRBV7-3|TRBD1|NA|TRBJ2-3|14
CASTPGQGRDTQYF
TGTGCCAGCACCCCGGGACAGGGCCGGGATACGCAGTATTTT
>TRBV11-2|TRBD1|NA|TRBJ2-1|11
CASSLRQGEIF
TGTGCCAGCAGCCTTCGACAGGGAGAGATCTTC
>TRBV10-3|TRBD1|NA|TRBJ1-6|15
CAISREGAGNSPLHF
TGTGCCATCAGTCGAGAGGGGGCGGGAAATTCACCCCTCCACTTT
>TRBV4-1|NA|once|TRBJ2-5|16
CASSQPPPRLQETQYF
TGCGCCAGCAGCCAACCGCCGCCACGACTACAAGAGACCCAGTACTTC
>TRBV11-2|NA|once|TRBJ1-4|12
CASSSVNEKLFF
TGTGCCAGCAGCTCCGTAAATGAAAAACTGTTTTTT
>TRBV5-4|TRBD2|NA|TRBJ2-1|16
CASSLGSGRALNEQFF
TGTGCCAGCAGCTTGGGTAGCGGGAGGGCCCTCAATGAGCAGTTCTTC
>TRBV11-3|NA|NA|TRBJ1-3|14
CASSARTVPNTIYF
TGTGCCAGCAGCGCCCGGACAGTCCCGAACACCATATATTTT
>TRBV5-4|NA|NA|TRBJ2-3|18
CASSLDGSGLISTDTQYF
TGTGCCAGCAGCTTGGATGGTAGCGGTCTTATTAGCACAGATACGCAGTATTTT
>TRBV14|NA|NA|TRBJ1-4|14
CASSRQLDSEKLFF
TGTGCCAGCAGCCGGCAACTTGACAGTGAAAAACTGTTTTTT
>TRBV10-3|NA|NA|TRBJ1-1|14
CAISDLRGNTEAFF
TGTGCCATCAGTGATCTCAGGGGGAACACTGAAGCTTTCTTT
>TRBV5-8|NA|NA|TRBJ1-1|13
CASSLTANTEAFF
TGTGCCAGCAGCTTGACAGCGAACACTGAAGCTTTCTTT
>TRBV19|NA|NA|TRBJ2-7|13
CASSIEDSYEQYF
TGTGCCAGTAGTATAGAAGACAGTTACGAGCAGTACTTC
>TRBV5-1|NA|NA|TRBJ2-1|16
CASSLVQGRSYNEQFF
TGCGCCAGCAGCTTGGTACAGGGAAGGTCCTACAATGAGCAGTTCTTC
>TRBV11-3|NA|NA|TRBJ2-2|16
CASSPRQLPNTGELFF
TGTGCCAGCAGCCCTAGACAGCTACCGAACACCGGGGAGCTGTTTTTT
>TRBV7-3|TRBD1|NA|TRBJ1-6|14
CASSRQGENSPLHF
TGTGCCAGCAGCCGTCAGGGGGAAAATTCACCCCTCCACTTT
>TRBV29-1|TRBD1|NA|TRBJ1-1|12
CSAGTGIAEAFF
TGCAGCGCAGGGACAGGGATAGCTGAAGCTTTCTTT
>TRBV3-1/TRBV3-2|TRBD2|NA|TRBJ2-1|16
CASSHTLAGRGNEQFF
TGTGCCAGCAGCCACACCCTAGCGGGGAGGGGCAATGAGCAGTTCTTC
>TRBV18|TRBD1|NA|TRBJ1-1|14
CASSPQGQDTEAFF
TGTGCCAGCTCACCGCAGGGACAGGACACTGAAGCTTTCTTT
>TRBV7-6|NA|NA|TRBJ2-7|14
CASSSLDRAYEQYF
TGTGCCAGCAGCTCCTTGGACAGAGCCTACGAGCAGTACTTC
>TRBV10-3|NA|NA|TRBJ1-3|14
CAISGGHSGNTIYF
TGTGCCATCAGTGGGGGCCACTCTGGAAACACCATATATTTT
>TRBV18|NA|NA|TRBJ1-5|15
CASSLMEGMGQPQHF
TGTGCCAGCTCACTAATGGAGGGCATGGGACAGCCCCAGCATTTT
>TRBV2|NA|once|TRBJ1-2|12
CASSTGPYGYTF
TGTGCCAGCAGTACAGGGCCCTATGGCTACACCTTC
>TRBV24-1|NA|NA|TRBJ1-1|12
CATSSATTQAFF
TGTGCCACCAGTTCAGCGACTACCCAAGCTTTCTTT
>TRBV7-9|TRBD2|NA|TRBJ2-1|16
CASSLEGLAGHNEQFF
TGTGCCAGCAGCTTAGAGGGGCTAGCGGGACACAATGAGCAGTTCTTC
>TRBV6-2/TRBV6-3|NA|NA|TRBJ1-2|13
CASSYQSNHGYTF
TGTGCCAGCAGTTACCAATCTAACCATGGCTACACCTTC
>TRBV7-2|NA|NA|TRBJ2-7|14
CASSLALARYEQYF
TGTGCCAGCAGCTTGGCGCTAGCCCGCTACGAGCAGTACTTC
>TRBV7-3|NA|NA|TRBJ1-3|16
CASSPNADSTGNTIYF
TGTGCCAGCAGCCCTAATGCCGACTCTACTGGAAACACCATATATTTT
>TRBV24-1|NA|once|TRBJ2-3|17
CATSALGHQGATDTQYF
TGTGCCACCAGTGCCTTGGGACACCAAGGGGCGACAGATACGCAGTATTTT
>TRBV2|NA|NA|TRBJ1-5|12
CASSVPNQPQHF
TGTGCCAGCAGTGTTCCGAATCAGCCCCAGCATTTT
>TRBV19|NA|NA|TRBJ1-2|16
CASSIGGGGTIYGYTF
TGTGCCAGTAGTATAGGAGGTGGAGGGACCATCTATGGCTACACCTTC
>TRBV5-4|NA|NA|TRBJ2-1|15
CASSRTDSSPNEQFF
TGTGCCAGCAGCCGAACGGACAGCTCTCCCAATGAGCAGTTCTTC
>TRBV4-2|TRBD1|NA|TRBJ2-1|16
CASSQDLQGAYNEQFF
TGTGCCAGCAGCCAAGATTTACAGGGGGCGTACAATGAGCAGTTCTTC
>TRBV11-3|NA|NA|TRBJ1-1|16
CASSYQTETYDTEAFF
TGTGCCAGCAGCTATCAGACAGAGACATATGACACTGAAGCTTTCTTT
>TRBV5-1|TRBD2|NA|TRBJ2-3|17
CASTLFGLAGGTDTQYF
TGCGCCAGCACCCTCTTCGGACTAGCGGGGGGAACAGATACGCAGTATTTT
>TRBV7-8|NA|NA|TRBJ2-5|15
CASSFYRADQETQYF
TGTGCCAGCAGCTTTTACAGGGCTGACCAAGAGACCCAGTACTTC
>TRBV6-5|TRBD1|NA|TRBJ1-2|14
CASSLFGTGYGYTF
TGTGCCAGCAGTTTGTTCGGGACAGGGTATGGCTACACCTTC
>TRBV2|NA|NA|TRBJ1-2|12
CASSVGGYGYTF
TGTGCCAGCAGTGTGGGGGGCTATGGCTACACCTTC
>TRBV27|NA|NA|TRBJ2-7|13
CASSPFDSNSPYF
TGTGCCAGCAGCCCGTTCGACAGTAATTCTCCGTACTTC
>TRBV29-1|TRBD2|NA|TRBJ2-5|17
CSVGGVIAGRYQETQYF
TGCAGCGTTGGCGGGGTAATAGCGGGGAGATATCAAGAGACCCAGTACTTC
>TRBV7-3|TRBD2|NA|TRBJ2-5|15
CASSLIAGVAETQYF
TGTGCCAGCAGCTTAATAGCGGGAGTAGCCGAGACCCAGTACTTC
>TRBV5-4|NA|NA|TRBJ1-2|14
CASSRNEKSGGYTF
TGTGCCAGCAGCCGAAACGAGAAAAGCGGGGGCTACACCTTC
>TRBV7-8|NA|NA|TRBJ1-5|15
CASSPLGGRGQPQHF
TGTGCCAGCAGCCCCCTAGGGGGTCGAGGTCAGCCCCAGCATTTT
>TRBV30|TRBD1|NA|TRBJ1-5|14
CAWSDRGKGQPQHF
TGTGCCTGGAGCGACAGGGGGAAGGGTCAGCCCCAGCATTTT
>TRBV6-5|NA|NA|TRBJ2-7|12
CASRRGFYEQYF
TGTGCCAGCAGGCGGGGATTCTACGAGCAGTACTTC
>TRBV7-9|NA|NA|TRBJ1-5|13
CASSGGGVQPQHF
TGTGCCAGCAGCGGGGGAGGAGTTCAGCCCCAGCATTTT
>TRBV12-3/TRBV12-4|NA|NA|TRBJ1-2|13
CASSLANNYGYTF
TGTGCCAGCAGTTTAGCCAATAACTATGGCTACACCTTC
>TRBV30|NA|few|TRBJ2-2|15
CARNHGGPLTGELFF
TGTGCCCGGAACCACGGGGGGCCGTTGACCGGGGAGCTGTTTTTT
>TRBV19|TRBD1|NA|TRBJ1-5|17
CASSIRRGTDLNQPQHF
TGTGCCAGTAGTATTCGTAGGGGGACAGACCTCAATCAGCCCCAGCATTTT
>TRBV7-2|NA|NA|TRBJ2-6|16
CASSSPTGLGANVLTF
TGTGCCAGCAGCTCTCCGACAGGCTTGGGGGCCAACGTCCTGACTTTC
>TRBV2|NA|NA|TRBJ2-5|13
CASSLPGRETQYF
TGTGCCAGCAGTTTACCAGGGCGGGAGACCCAGTACTTC
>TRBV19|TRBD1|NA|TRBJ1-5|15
CASPDRAVSNQPQHF
TGTGCCAGCCCCGACAGGGCGGTTAGCAATCAGCCCCAGCATTTT
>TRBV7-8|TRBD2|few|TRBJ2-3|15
CASSLPAGRTDTQYF
TGTGCCAGCAGCTTGCCAGCGGGGAGGACAGATACGCAGTATTTT
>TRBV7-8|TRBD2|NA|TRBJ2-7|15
CASSPRGLAFHEQYF
TGTGCCAGCAGTCCCAGGGGACTAGCGTTTCACGAGCAGTACTTC
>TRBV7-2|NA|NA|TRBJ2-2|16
CASSLDSGIHTGELFF
TGTGCCAGCAGCTTAGATTCGGGGATACACACCGGGGAGCTGTTTTTT
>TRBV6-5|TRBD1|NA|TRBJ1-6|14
CASSQTGADSPLHF
TGTGCCAGCAGTCAGACAGGGGCTGATTCACCCCTCCACTTT
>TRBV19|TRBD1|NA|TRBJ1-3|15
CASTADRATGNTIYF
TGTGCCAGTACCGCGGACAGGGCAACTGGAAACACCATATATTTT
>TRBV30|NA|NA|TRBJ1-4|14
CAWSVRGLGEKLFF
TGTGCCTGGAGTGTAAGAGGGCTTGGGGAAAAACTGTTTTTT
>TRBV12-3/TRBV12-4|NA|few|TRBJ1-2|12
CASIAGNYGYTF
TGTGCCAGCATTGCAGGAAACTATGGCTACACCTTC
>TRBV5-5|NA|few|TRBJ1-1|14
CASSPWTGNTEAFF
TGTGCCAGCAGCCCCTGGACTGGGAACACTGAAGCTTTCTTT
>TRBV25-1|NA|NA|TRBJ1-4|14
CASSAQGRGEKLFF
TGTGCCAGCAGTGCCCAGGGGAGAGGAGAAAAACTGTTTTTT